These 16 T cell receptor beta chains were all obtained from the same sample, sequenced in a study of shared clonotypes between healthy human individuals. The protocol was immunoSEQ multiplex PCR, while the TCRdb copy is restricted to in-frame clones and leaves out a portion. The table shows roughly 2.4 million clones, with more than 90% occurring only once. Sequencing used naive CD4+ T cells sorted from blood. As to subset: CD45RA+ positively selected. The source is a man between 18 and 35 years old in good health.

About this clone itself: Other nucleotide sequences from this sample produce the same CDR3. The CDR3 DNA reads as TGTGCCATCAGTGAGTCGTCGGGAGGGGGCACAGATACGCAGTATTTT. Protein product: CAISESSGGGTDTQYF. This chain joins TRBV10-3 and TRBJ2-3; 8 nucleotides agree with TRBD2. This CDR3 contains 16 residues. Germline loops: CDR1 ENHRY, CDR2 SYGVKD. V shed 0 bases, J shed 1 base, and the junction held 3 bases outside the gene matches.

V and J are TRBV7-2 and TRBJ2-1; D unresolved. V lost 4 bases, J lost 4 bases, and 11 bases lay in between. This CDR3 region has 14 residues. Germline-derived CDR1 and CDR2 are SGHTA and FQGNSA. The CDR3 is CASSSQPSYNEQFF. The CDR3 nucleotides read TGTGCCAGCAGCTCGCAACCGTCGTACAATGAGCAGTTCTTC.

The CDR3 loop is CASSFGRGSSPLHF. The DNA of the CDR3 is TGTGCCAGCAGTTTCGGGAGAGGTAGCTCACCCCTCCACTTT. The genes are TRBV28 and TRBJ1-6; unclear D gene. Germline V gene data show CDR1 as MDHEN and CDR2 as SYDVKM. The length of the CDR3 is 14 residues. Trimming took off 3 bases at V and 10 bases at J, with 13 bases between the two ends.

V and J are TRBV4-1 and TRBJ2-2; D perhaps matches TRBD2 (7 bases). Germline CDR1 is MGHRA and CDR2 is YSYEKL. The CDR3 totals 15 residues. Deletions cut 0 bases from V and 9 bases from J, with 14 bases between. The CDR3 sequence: CASSQDGGPVRELFF. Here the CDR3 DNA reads TGCGCCAGCAGCCAAGACGGGGGGCCGGTGAGGGAGCTGTTTTTT.

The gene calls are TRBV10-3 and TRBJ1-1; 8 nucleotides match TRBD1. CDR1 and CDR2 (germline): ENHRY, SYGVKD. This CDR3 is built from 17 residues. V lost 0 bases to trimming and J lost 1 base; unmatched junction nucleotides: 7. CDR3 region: CAISESASGTGNTEAFF. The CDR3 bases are TGTGCCATCAGTGAGTCGGCCTCCGGGACAGGGAACACTGAAGCTTTCTTT.

CDR3 DNA sequence: TGTGCCTGGAATTCCAACCAAGAGACCCAGTACTTC. It codes for CAWNSNQETQYF. The V call is TRBV30, the J call TRBJ2-5; D gene uncertain. V shed 4 bases and J shed 0 bases, with 6 bases lying between them. The CDR3 sequence is 12 residues long. The germline gives CDR1 GTSNPN, CDR2 SVGIG (reference sequence).

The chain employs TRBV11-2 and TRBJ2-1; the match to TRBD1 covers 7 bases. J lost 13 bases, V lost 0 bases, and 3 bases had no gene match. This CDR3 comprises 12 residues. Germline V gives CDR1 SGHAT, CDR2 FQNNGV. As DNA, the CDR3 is TGTGCCAGCAGCTTAGAAGACAGGGTACAGTTCTTC. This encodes CASSLEDRVQFF.

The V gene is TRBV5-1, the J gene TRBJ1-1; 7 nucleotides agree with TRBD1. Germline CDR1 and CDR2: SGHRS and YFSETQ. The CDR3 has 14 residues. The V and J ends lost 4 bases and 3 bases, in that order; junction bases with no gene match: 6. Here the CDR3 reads CASSPRDSYTEAFF. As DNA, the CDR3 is TGCGCCAGCAGCCCCCGGGACAGCTACACTGAAGCTTTCTTT.

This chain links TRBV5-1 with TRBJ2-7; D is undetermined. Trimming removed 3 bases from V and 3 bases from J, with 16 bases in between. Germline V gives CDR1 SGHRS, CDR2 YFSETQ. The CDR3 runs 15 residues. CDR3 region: CASSWAPGYDYEQYF. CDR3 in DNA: TGCGCCAGCAGCTGGGCGCCTGGTTACGACTACGAGCAGTACTTC.

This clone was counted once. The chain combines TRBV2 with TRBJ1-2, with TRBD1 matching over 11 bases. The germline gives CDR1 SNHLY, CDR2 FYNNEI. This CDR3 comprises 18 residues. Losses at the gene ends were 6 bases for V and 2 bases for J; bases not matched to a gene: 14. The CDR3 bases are TGTGCCAGCAGCCCCGGACAGGGGGCAGGAGTCTTCAACTATGGCTACACCTTC. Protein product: CASSPGQGAGVFNYGYTF.

In nucleotides, the CDR3 is TGTGCCAGCAGTGACGGCCCAACGAGGGGCTACACCTTC. This translates into CASSDGPTRGYTF. This chain links TRBV2 with TRBJ1-2; no definite D call. Per the germline V gene, CDR1 is SNHLY and CDR2 is FYNNEI. The length of the CDR3 is 13 residues. V lost 3 bases, J lost 8 bases, and 13 bases lay in between.

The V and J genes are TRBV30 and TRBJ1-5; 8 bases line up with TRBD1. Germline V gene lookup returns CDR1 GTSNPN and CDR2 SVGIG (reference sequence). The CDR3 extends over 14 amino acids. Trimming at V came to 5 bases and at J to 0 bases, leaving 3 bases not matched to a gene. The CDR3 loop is CAWGQGLSNQPQHF. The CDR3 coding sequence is TGTGCCTGGGGACAGGGACTTAGCAATCAGCCCCAGCATTTT.

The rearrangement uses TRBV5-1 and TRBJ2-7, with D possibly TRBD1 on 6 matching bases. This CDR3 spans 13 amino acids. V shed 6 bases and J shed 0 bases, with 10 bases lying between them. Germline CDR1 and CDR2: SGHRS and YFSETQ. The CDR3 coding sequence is TGCGCCAGCACCCGGGACAACTCCTACGAGCAGTACTTC. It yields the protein CASTRDNSYEQYF.

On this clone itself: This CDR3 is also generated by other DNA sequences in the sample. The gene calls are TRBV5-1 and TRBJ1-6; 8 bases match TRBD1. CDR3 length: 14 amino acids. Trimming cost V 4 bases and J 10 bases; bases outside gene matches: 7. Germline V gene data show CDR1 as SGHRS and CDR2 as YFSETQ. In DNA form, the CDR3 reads TGCGCCAGCAGCCCTGGACAGGGAAACTCACCCCTCCACTTT. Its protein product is CASSPGQGNSPLHF.

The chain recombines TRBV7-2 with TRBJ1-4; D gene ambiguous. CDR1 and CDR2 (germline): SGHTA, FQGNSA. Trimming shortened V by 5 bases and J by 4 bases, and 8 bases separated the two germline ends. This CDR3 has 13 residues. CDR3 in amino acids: CASSASFNEKLFF. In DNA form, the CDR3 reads TGTGCCAGCAGCGCCTCCTTTAATGAAAAACTGTTTTTT.

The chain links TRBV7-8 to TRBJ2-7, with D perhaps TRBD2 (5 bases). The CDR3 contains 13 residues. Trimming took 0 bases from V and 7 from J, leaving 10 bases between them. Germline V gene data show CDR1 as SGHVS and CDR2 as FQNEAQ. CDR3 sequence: CASSLALAREQYF. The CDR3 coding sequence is TGTGCCAGCAGCTTAGCGCTAGCTCGGGAGCAGTACTTC. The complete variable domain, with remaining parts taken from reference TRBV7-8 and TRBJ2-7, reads GAGVSQSPRYKVAKRGQDVALRCDPISGHVSLFWYQQALGQGPEFLTYFQNEAQLDKSGLPSDRFFAERPEGSVSTLKIQRTQQEDSAVYLCASSLALAREQYFGPGTRLTVT.